The T cell receptor beta chain under discussion was sequenced for a study of T cells in Graves' hyperthyroidism and ophthalmopathy. Study-level findings and limits: Stable hyperthyroidism was told apart from ophthalmopathy by a model built on 13 V-J features. Most thyroid clonotypes expanded above 0.001 appeared in blood too.

The CDR3 regions of TCR beta were amplified from RNA transcripts. TCR CDR3 regions were first amplified by RT-PCR with HTBI primers. TCRdb processed the multiplex PCR reads anew with MiXCR; each CDR3 protein has one entry. The sample has about 540,000 distinct CDR3 sequences, just over 45% seen once; the top ten hold about 7.9%. V lost 0 bases and J 8 bases, leaving 8 bases between the germline ends. The CDR3 is made up of 13 amino acids. CDR1 is SGHTA and CDR2 is FQGTGA in the germline V gene. The patients, who ranged from 18 to 65 in age, presented with newly diagnosed hyperthyroidism lasting under 2 months. This clonotype has more than one count but fewer than ten. As yet, its antigen is unknown.

The genes are TRBV7-3 and TRBJ1-5, with D hard to call. Sequencing was carried out using peripheral blood or thyroid tissue (not recorded which). The receptor's source is a woman between 18 and 30 years old with Graves' hyperthyroidism. This CDR3 is CASSLTGSEPQHF. In nucleotides, the CDR3 is TGTGCCAGCAGCTTAACAGGGAGCGAGCCCCAGCATTTT.